The 14 T cell receptor beta chains given below trace back to one sample, sequenced in a study of blood T cell repertoires in COVID-19. Sequencing was performed with immunoSEQ multiplex PCR; in TCRdb, only in-frame clones are kept and a portion is missing. The table has roughly 200,000 clones, roughly nine tenths seen once. The sample consisted of peripheral blood. The receptors derive from a man aged 35 to 55 with acute or convalescent COVID-19.

The chain joins TRBV16 to TRBJ1-2; tentatively, D is TRBD1 (6 bases). The germline CDR1 and CDR2 sequences are KGHSY and FQNENV. The CDR3 is 13 residues long. V was shortened by 6 bases and J by 4 bases, with 12 bases between the two germline ends. The CDR3 spells CASSHDRTYGYTF. CDR3 nucleotide sequence: TGTGCCAGCAGTCATGACAGGACCTATGGCTACACCTTC.

The chain employs TRBV7-2 and TRBJ1-3; 9 bases match TRBD1. The ends lost 0 bases at V and 2 bases at J; junction bases unmatched: 2. CDR3 length: 16 amino acids. The germline gives CDR1 SGHTA, CDR2 FQGNSA. The DNA for the CDR3 is TGTGCCAGCAGCTTAGCGCGGGACAGGGCTGGAAACACCATATATTTT. Protein sequence: CASSLARDRAGNTIYF.

The chain uses TRBV19 and TRBJ2-1; TRBD2 agrees at 9 bases. Germline CDR1 LNHDA, CDR2 SQIVND (reference sequence). CDR3 size: 16 residues. The J segment lost 0 bases and the V segment lost 7 bases, leaving 7 bases of the junction unmatched. The CDR3 DNA sequence: TGTGCCAGTACCGGGGTAGCGGGGGCCTCCTACAATGAGCAGTTCTTC. This sequence encodes CASTGVAGASYNEQFF.

Remarks on this clone: In the same sample, other DNA sequences code for this CDR3. The V call is TRBV5-1, the J call TRBJ1-1; tentatively, D is TRBD1 (5 bases). This CDR3 spans 14 amino acids. CDR1 is SGHRS and CDR2 is YFSETQ in the germline V gene. V lost 4 bases and J lost 1, with 11 bases in between. The DNA for the CDR3 is TGCGCCAGCAGCAGAGGACAATCGAACACTGAAGCTTTCTTT. This gives the protein CASSRGQSNTEAFF.

The chain joins TRBV7-9 to TRBJ2-7, with TRBD2 matching over 7 bases. The junction had 3 bases not matched to a gene; V was cut back by 1 base and J by 0 bases. The germline V gene has CDR1 SEHNR and CDR2 FQNEAQ (reference sequence). The CDR3 covers 15 residues. In nucleotides, the CDR3 is TGTGCCAGCAGCTTAGTCGCTAGCGGCTCCTACGAGCAGTACTTC. Its translation: CASSLVASGSYEQYF.

The chain is built from TRBV9 and TRBJ1-1; D remains unclear. Germline CDR1 and CDR2: SGDLS and YYNGEE. V was trimmed by 0 bases and J by 0 bases, leaving 9 bases between them. The CDR3 length is 15 residues. The CDR3 DNA sequence: TGTGCCAGCAGCGTAGCCGGGGAAATGAACACTGAAGCTTTCTTT. Amino acid sequence: CASSVAGEMNTEAFF.

The chain recombines TRBV4-1 with TRBJ1-1; no reliable D call. Trimming took off 0 bases at V and 2 bases at J, with 7 bases between the two ends. CDR1 and CDR2 (germline): MGHRA, YSYEKL. The CDR3 is made up of 14 amino acids. CDR3 sequence: CASSQDRSNTEAFF. CDR3 sequence (DNA): TGCGCCAGCAGCCAAGATAGGAGTAACACTGAAGCTTTCTTT.

This chain links TRBV15 with TRBJ1-4, with D possibly TRBD1 on 6 matching bases. CDR1 and CDR2 (germline): LNHNV, YYDKDF (reference sequence). V was shortened by 4 bases and J by 7 bases, with 19 bases between the two germline ends. The CDR3 loop spans 16 amino acids. The CDR3 loop is CATSTRDKGLGEKLFF. The CDR3 DNA is TGTGCCACCAGCACCCGGGACAAAGGGTTAGGTGAAAAACTGTTTTTT.

The chain uses TRBV9 and TRBJ2-3; 10 bases are a match to TRBD1. Trimming cost V 0 bases and J 1 base; bases outside gene matches: 2. Germline CDR1 and CDR2: SGDLS and YYNGEE. The CDR3 spans 16 residues. The CDR3 here is CASSVVGTGGTDTQYF. The CDR3 DNA follows: TGTGCCAGCAGCGTAGTTGGGACAGGGGGCACAGATACGCAGTATTTT.

The chain employs TRBV18 and TRBJ1-1, with D possibly being TRBD1 (5 bases). The germline V and J ends were trimmed by 3 bases and 0 bases, with 11 bases remaining between them. The V gene's germline CDR1 is KGHSH and CDR2 LQKENI. This CDR3 contains 15 residues. CDR3 region: CASSPGQFMNTEAFF. The CDR3 nucleotides are TGTGCCAGCTCACCGGGGCAGTTCATGAACACTGAAGCTTTCTTT.

V usage is TRBV7-2 and J usage is TRBJ2-7; TRBD2 matches at 7 bases. Germline V gives CDR1 SGHTA, CDR2 FQGNSA. Trimming cost V 4 bases and J 0 bases; bases outside gene matches: 3. The CDR3 totals 14 residues. CDR3 loop: CASSYSGGSYEQYF. CDR3 coding DNA: TGTGCCAGCAGCTACTCGGGGGGCTCCTACGAGCAGTACTTC.

This clone was found once. This chain connects TRBV5-1 to TRBJ2-1; D possibly corresponds to TRBD2 (5 bases). Trimming removed 4 bases at V and 6 bases at J, with 8 bases between. Germline V lookup: CDR1 SGHRS, CDR2 YFSETQ. The CDR3 is made up of 12 amino acids. For the CDR3, the DNA is TGCGCCAGCAGCAAAACTAGCAATGAGCAGTTCTTC. This encodes CASSKTSNEQFF. Full variable domain (missing parts from reference TRBV5-1 and TRBJ2-1): KAGVTQTPRYLIKTRGQQVTLSCSPISGHRSVSWYQQTPGQGLQFLFEYFSETQRNKGNFPGRFSGRQFSNSRSEMNVSTLELGDSALYLCASSKTSNEQFFGPGTRLTVL.

The chain combines TRBV27 with TRBJ2-3; 13 bases agree with TRBD2. Germline lookup yields CDR1 MNHEY and CDR2 SMNVEV (reference sequence). Trimming cost V 7 bases and J 1 base; bases outside gene matches: 8. This CDR3 has 17 amino acids. The DNA of the CDR3 is TGTGCCAGCAAGGGACTAGCGGGGATTCAGGGCACAGATACGCAGTATTTT. Protein: CASKGLAGIQGTDTQYF.

V gene TRBV21-1 combines with J gene TRBJ1-1; whether TRBD1, the table's D call, matches the DNA was not checked. TRBV21-1 is listed as a pseudogene. The CDR3 spans 16 residues. CDR3: CASSKAYPGGRLEAFF. The CDR3 nucleotides are TGTGCCAGCAGCAAAGCCTACCCAGGGGGCCGACTTGAAGCTTTCTTT.